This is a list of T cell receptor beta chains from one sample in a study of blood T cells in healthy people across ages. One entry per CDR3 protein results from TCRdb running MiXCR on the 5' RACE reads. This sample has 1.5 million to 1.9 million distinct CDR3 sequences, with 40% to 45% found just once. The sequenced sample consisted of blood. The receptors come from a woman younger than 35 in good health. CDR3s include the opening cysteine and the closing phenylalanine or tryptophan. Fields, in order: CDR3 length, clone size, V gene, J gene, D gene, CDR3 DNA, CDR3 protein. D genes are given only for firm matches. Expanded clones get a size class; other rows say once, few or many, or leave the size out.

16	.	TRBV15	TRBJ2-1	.	TGTGCCACCAGAGCCTTCCGGGGCAGGATCTCTAATGAGCAGTTCTTC	CATRAFRGRISNEQFF
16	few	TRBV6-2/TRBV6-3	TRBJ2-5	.	TGTGCCAGCAGTTTCGGACATGCCGGAGCTCAAGAGACCCAGTACTTC	CASSFGHAGAQETQYF
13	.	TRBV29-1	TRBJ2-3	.	TGCAGCGTTGACGGGGGGCGGTCAGATACGCAGTATTTT	CSVDGGRSDTQYF
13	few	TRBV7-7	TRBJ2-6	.	TGTGCTAGCAGCACCACCGGGGCCAACGTCCTGACTTTC	CASSTTGANVLTF
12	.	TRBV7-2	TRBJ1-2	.	TGTGCCAGCAGCACTAGGAGCTATGGCTACACCTTC	CASSTRSYGYTF
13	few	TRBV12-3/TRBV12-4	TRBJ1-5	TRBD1	TGTGCCAGCAGTTTTGGGGGACAGGGGCCCCAGCATTTT	CASSFGGQGPQHF
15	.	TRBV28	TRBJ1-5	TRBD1	TGTGCCAGCAGTTTACCAGGACAGGCAACGTGGCCCCAGCATTTT	CASSLPGQATWPQHF
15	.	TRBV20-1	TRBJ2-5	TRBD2	TGCAGTGCACTTAGACTAGCGGGATTACAAGAGACCCAGTACTTC	CSALRLAGLQETQYF
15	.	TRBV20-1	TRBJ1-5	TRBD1	TGCAGTGCCAAGGACAGGGGTGGGGGCAATCAGCCCCAGCATTTT	CSAKDRGGGNQPQHF
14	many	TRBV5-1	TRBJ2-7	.	TGTGCCAGCAGCTTGGTGGGGAGCTCCTACGAGCAGTACTTC	CASSLVGSSYEQYF
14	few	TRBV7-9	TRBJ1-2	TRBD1	TGTGCCAGCAGTCGGGGACAGGCGGATTATGGCTACACCTTC	CASSRGQADYGYTF
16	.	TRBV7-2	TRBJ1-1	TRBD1	TGTGCCAGCAGCCACCCCTGGAAGGGGGCGGTCACTGAAGCTTTCTTT	CASSHPWKGAVTEAFF
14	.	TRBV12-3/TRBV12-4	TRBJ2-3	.	TGTGCCAGCAGTGTGGCTGACCTTTCTGATACGCAGTATTTT	CASSVADLSDTQYF
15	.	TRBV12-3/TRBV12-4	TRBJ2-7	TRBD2	TGTACCAGCAGTGGACTAGCGGGGAACTCCTACGAGCAGTACTTC	CTSSGLAGNSYEQYF
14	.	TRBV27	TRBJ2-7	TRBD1	TGTGCCAGCAGTTTCCGGGGACAGATCCACGAGCAGTACTTC	CASSFRGQIHEQYF
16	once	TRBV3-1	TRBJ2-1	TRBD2	TGTGCCAGCAGCCAAGGGCGGGTAGCGGGGTTGGATGAGCAGTTCTTC	CASSQGRVAGLDEQFF
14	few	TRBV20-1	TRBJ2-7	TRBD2	TGCAGTGCCAGGACTAGCGGGACCGCCTACGAGCAGTACTTC	CSARTSGTAYEQYF
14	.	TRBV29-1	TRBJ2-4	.	TGCAGCGTTGAAGATCGATTAGCCAGAAACATTCAGTACTTC	CSVEDRLARNIQYF
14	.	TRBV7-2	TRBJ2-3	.	TGTGCCAGCAGCTTAGCCTTAGCGGTAGATACGCAGTATTTT	CASSLALAVDTQYF
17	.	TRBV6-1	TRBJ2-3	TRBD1	TGTGTCAGCAGTGAAAGGTCCCAGGACAGGGTGGGAGATACGCAGTATTTT	CVSSERSQDRVGDTQYF
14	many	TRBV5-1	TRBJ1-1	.	TGTGCCAGCAGCTTAGCGGGAGGGGGCACTGAAGCTTTCTTT	CASSLAGGGTEAFF
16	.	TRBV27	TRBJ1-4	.	TGTGCCAACAGACTAACAGGGTTCGGGACTAATGAAAAACTGTTTTTT	CANRLTGFGTNEKLFF
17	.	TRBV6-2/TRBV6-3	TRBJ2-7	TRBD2	TGTGCCCGCAGTTCTCCGGGACTAGCGGGCAGGTACAATGAGCAGTACTTC	CARSSPGLAGRYNEQYF
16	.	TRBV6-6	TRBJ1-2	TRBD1	TGTGCCAGCAGTTACCGGGACAGGGTGCGATACTCTGGCTACACCTTC	CASSYRDRVRYSGYTF
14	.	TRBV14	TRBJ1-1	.	TGTGCCAGCAGCCAAGTCAGGGGCCGGGCTGAAGCTTTCTTT	CASSQVRGRAEAFF
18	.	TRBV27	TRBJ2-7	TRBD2	TGTGCCAGCAGTTCCCTCCTAGCGGGAGGGGCGAGCTCCTACGAGCAGTACTTC	CASSSLLAGGASSYEQYF
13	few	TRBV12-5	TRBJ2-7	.	TGTGCTAGTCAATCCCCCGGCTCCTACGAGCAGTACTTC	CASQSPGSYEQYF
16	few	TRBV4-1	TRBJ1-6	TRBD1	TGCGCCAGCAGCCCACGGGACAGAGGTAGGGGTTCACCCCTCCACTTT	CASSPRDRGRGSPLHF
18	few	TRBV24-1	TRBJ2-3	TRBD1	TGTGCCACCAGTGATTCACCGGGGACAGGAGAGCCCACAGATACGCAGTATTTT	CATSDSPGTGEPTDTQYF
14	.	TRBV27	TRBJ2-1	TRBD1	TGTGCCAGCAGTCTCCAGGACAGGGACAATGAGCAGTTCTTC	CASSLQDRDNEQFF
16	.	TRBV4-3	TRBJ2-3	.	TGCGCCAGCAGCCAAGATTATAAACAGTCCACAGATACGCAGTATTTT	CASSQDYKQSTDTQYF
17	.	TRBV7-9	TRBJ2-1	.	TGTGCCAGCAGCTCCCGCCAGTTGGGGCCTAAAAAAAGTGAGCAGTTCTTC	CASSSRQLGPKKSEQFF
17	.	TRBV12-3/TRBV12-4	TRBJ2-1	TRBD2	TGTGCCAGCAGTTTAGCGCTGGCGGGGGGGACCTACAATGAGCAGTTCTTC	CASSLALAGGTYNEQFF
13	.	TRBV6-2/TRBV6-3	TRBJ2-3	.	TGTGCCAGCAGTTACCAGGGGCGGCATACGCAGTATTTT	CASSYQGRHTQYF
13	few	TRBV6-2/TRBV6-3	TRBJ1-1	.	TGTGCCAGCAGAGAGGGATCGTTAGCTGAAGCTTTCTTT	CASREGSLAEAFF
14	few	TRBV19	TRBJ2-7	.	TGTGCCAGTACTCCGACAGGCTCCGGGCGCGAGCAGTACTTC	CASTPTGSGREQYF
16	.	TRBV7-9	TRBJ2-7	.	TGTGCCACCCTCGTCCCTCGTAGGGGGTCGGACAATGAGCGGTACTTC	CATLVPRRGSDNERYF
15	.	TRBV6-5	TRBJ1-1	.	TGTGCCAGCAGTTACTCGAGACAGGTCAACACTGAAGCTTTCTTT	CASSYSRQVNTEAFF